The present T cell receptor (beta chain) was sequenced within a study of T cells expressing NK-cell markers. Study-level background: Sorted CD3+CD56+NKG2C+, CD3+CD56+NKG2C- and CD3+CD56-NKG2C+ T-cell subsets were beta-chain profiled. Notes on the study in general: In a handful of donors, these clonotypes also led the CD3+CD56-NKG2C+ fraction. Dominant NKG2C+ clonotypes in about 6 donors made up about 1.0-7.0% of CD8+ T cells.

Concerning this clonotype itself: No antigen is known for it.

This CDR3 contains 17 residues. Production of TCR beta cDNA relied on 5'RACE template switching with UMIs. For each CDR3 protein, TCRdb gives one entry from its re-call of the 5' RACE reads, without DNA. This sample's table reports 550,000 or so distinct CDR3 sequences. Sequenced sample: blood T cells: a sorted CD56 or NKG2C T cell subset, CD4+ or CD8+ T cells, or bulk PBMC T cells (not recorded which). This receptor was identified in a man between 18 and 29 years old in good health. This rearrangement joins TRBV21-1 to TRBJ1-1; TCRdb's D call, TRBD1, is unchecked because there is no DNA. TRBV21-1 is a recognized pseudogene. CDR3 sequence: CASSTRDRGSQYTEAFF.